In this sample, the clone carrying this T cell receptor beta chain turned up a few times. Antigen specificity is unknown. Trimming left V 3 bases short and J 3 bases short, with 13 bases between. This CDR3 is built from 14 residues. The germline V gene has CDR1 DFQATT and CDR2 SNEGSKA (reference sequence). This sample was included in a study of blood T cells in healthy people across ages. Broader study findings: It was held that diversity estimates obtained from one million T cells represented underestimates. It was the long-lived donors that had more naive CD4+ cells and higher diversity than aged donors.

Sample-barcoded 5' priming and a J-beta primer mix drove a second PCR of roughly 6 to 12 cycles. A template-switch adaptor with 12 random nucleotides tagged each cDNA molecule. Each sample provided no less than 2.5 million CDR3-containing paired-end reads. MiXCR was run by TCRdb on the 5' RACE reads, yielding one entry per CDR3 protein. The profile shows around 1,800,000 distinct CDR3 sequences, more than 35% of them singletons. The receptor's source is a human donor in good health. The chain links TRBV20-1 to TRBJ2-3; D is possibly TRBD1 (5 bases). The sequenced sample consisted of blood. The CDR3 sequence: CSASVGRGTDTQYF. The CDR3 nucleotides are TGCAGTGCTAGTGTGGGGCGTGGGACAGATACGCAGTATTTT.